This passage covers 12 T cell receptor beta chains from one sample sequenced in a study of human T cells and chemical hapten exposure. Time point indicated: patch test 3, about 24 weeks after DPC sensitization. The sample's treatment: therapeutic diphenylcyclopropenone sensitization with weekly scalp DPC. Via MiXCR, TCRdb re-called the RACE reads, giving one row per CDR3 protein. The sample includes about 200,000 distinct CDR3 sequences, about 25% of them seen just once. The sequenced sample was whole blood, obtained in connection with sensitization to the hapten diphenylcyclopropenone (DPC). These receptors were obtained from a woman between 40 and 55 years old with alopecia areata. Some clones in this sample may be carry-over from other donors' samples.

The rearrangement uses TRBV6-5 and TRBJ1-1, with 8 bases lining up with TRBD1. Trimming at V came to 4 bases and at J to 5 bases, leaving 6 bases not matched to a gene. Germline-derived CDR1 and CDR2 are MNHEY and SVGAGI. The CDR3 is 14 residues long. CDR3 sequence: CASSFGQGRTEAFF. Here the CDR3 DNA reads TGTGCCAGCAGTTTCGGACAGGGACGGACTGAAGCTTTCTTT.

The chain employs TRBV7-9 and TRBJ1-1; a possible D gene is TRBD1 (5 bases). CDR1 SEHNR and CDR2 FQNEAQ come from the germline V gene (reference sequence). The CDR3 has 16 residues. Trimming stripped 5 bases from V and 1 base from J, with 17 bases between. This CDR3 reads CASSQDGAARNTEAFF. The CDR3 nucleotides read TGTGCCAGCAGCCAAGATGGGGCGGCAAGGAACACTGAAGCTTTCTTT.

The V and J genes are TRBV7-9 and TRBJ2-2; TRBD1 is a possible D gene (7 bases). The germline V and J ends were trimmed by 5 bases and 1 base, with 17 bases remaining between them. The CDR3 has 17 amino acids. Germline loops: CDR1 SEHNR, CDR2 FQNEAQ (reference sequence). This CDR3 is CASSPEPGGLNTGELFF. CDR3 nucleotide sequence: TGTGCCAGCAGCCCTGAACCAGGGGGGCTGAACACCGGGGAGCTGTTTTTT.

This clonotype was detected once. The chain joins TRBV7-3 to TRBJ1-2; TRBD1 aligns across 8 bases. V was pared by 0 bases and J by 7 bases, with 4 bases of the junction left unmatched. The germline V gene encodes CDR1 SGHTA and CDR2 FQGTGA. The CDR3 totals 14 residues. The DNA of the CDR3 is TGTGCCAGCAGCTTAACTCCAGGGGGCAGTGGCTACACCTTC. Translated: CASSLTPGGSGYTF.

The chain combines TRBV28 with TRBJ2-7; maybe TRBD2 (7 bases). The CDR3 has 15 residues. Germline V lookup: CDR1 MDHEN, CDR2 SYDVKM. The V end was cut by 5 bases, the J end by 2 bases, with 16 bases between. CDR3 DNA: TGTGCCAGCAGTGGCACGGGGGGCCCAACCTACGAGCAGTACTTC. Its translation: CASSGTGGPTYEQYF.

The chain carries TRBV20-1 and TRBJ2-1; TRBD2 matches at 10 bases. Germline V gene sequence: CDR1 DFQATT, CDR2 SNEGSKA (reference sequence). The V and J ends lost 5 bases and 4 bases, in that order; junction bases with no gene match: 5. The CDR3 sequence is 14 residues long. DNA of the CDR3: TGCAGTGCTGCCGGGACTAGCGATTACAATGAGCAGTTCTTC. Translated: CSAAGTSDYNEQFF.

This clonotype was observed at least ten times. The chain has TRBV29-1 and TRBJ1-1; the D is unclear. The CDR3 has 11 amino acids. Germline CDR1 is SQVTM and CDR2 is ANQGSEA. With 4 bases removed from V and 8 bases from J, the gap between germline ends came to 11 bases. The CDR3 loop reads CSVGDAREAFF. For the CDR3, the DNA is TGCAGCGTTGGCGATGCAAGAGAAGCTTTCTTT.

The chain is built from TRBV5-1 and TRBJ1-6; D not resolved. This CDR3 is 14 amino acids long. CDR1 and CDR2 from the germline V gene are SGHRS and YFSETQ. V dropped 0 bases and J dropped 8 bases, with 9 bases sitting between them. CDR3 in amino acids: CASSLVGRDSPLHF. In DNA, the CDR3 is TGCGCCAGCAGCTTGGTAGGACGGGATTCACCCCTCCACTTT.

This clonotype was observed at least ten times. The chain carries TRBV28 and TRBJ2-3; 9 positions match TRBD2. The germline CDR1 and CDR2 sequences are MDHEN and SYDVKM. V was clipped by 3 bases and J by 6 bases; unmatched bases: 1. The CDR3 length is 13 residues. The CDR3 region is CASSFSGSDTQYF. CDR3 DNA: TGTGCCAGCAGTTTTAGCGGGAGTGATACGCAGTATTTT.

This clonotype was counted a few times. The CDR3 sequence: CASSLDQGEKNIQYF. The CDR3 region has the DNA TGCGCCAGCAGCTTGGATCAGGGAGAGAAAAACATTCAGTACTTC. This chain connects TRBV5-1 to TRBJ2-4; D assignment may be TRBD1 or TRBD2 (5 bases each). Trimming cost V 0 bases and J 4 bases, with 11 bases left between them. The CDR3 spans 15 residues. Germline V lookup: CDR1 SGHRS, CDR2 YFSETQ.

The chain employs TRBV6-1 and TRBJ2-5; TRBD2 aligns across 12 bases. Germline values: CDR1 MNHNS, CDR2 SASEGT. The junction had 5 bases not matched to a gene; V was cut back by 6 bases and J by 0 bases. CDR3 length: 16 amino acids. The CDR3 protein is CASSTGTSGYQETQYF. For the CDR3, the DNA is TGTGCCAGCAGCACCGGGACTAGCGGGTACCAAGAGACCCAGTACTTC.

This chain links TRBV7-9 with TRBJ2-2; D not certain. In germline, CDR1 is SEHNR, CDR2 FQNEAQ (reference sequence). V lost 10 bases and J lost 0, with 6 bases in between. This CDR3 spans 12 amino acids. The CDR3 DNA is TGTGCCAAGGCTGCGAACACCGGGGAGCTGTTTTTT. Translated: CAKAANTGELFF.